The 3 T cell receptor beta chains listed next were all sequenced from one sample in a study of blood T cell repertoires in COVID-19. The repertoire was sequenced with immunoSEQ multiplex PCR; TCRdb's copy has only in-frame clones and lacks some. The sample records about 120,000 clones, 60% to 80% being singletons. Sequencing was performed on peripheral blood. Receptor source: a human donor in a cohort sampled during active COVID-19.

V and J are TRBV5-6 and TRBJ2-3, with TRBD2 matching 8 bases. Germline values: CDR1 SGHDT, CDR2 YYEEEE. The CDR3 sequence is 14 residues long. V trimming: 2 bases; J trimming: 5 bases; junction bases outside the gene matches: 4. The CDR3 here is CASSFGGVEDTQYF. The DNA for the CDR3 is TGTGCCAGCAGCTTCGGGGGGGTGGAAGATACGCAGTATTTT. The full variable domain, completed using reference TRBV5-6 and TRBJ2-3, is DAGVTQSPTHLIKTRGQQVTLRCSPKSGHDTVSWYQQALGQGPQFIFQYYEEEERQRGNFPDRFSGHQFPNYSSELNVNALLLGDSALYLCASSFGGVEDTQYFGPGTRLTVL.

The chain is built from TRBV6-6 and TRBJ2-7, with 9 bases that match TRBD1. Germline V gives CDR1 MNHNY, CDR2 SVGAGI (reference sequence). The CDR3 has 12 residues. Unmatched junction bases numbered 4, after V lost 8 bases and J lost 5 bases. The CDR3 region is CASGTGSHEQYF. Written as DNA, the CDR3 is TGTGCCAGCGGGACAGGGAGCCACGAGCAGTACTTC.

This clone was observed once. The chain employs TRBV7-9 and TRBJ1-4, with 8 positions matching TRBD1. Trimming at V came to 5 bases and at J to 4 bases, leaving 3 bases not matched to a gene. The CDR3 runs to 14 residues. Germline CDR1 SEHNR, CDR2 FQNEAQ (reference sequence). CDR3 sequence: CASSVGQGNEKLFF. The CDR3 DNA sequence: TGTGCCAGCAGCGTAGGACAGGGTAATGAAAAACTGTTTTTT.